The entry below gives a single T cell receptor beta chain sequence along with its context. This specimen belongs to a study of blood T cell repertoires in COVID-19. This CDR3 is built from 15 residues. CDR1 and CDR2 (germline): SGHAT, FQDESV (reference sequence). Trimming cost V 0 bases and J 1 base; bases outside gene matches: 3. Libraries were prepared by immunoSEQ multiplex PCR; TCRdb keeps only in-frame clonotypes and omits some of them. The sample records roughly 570,000 clones, around nine tenths being singletons. This receptor was obtained from a woman between 45 and 60 years old with COVID-19, enrolled during active disease. Material for sequencing was peripheral blood. V usage is TRBV11-1 and J usage is TRBJ2-7; 7 bases agree with TRBD1. The CDR3 here is CASSLAQGQSYEQYF. CDR3 bases: TGTGCCAGCAGCTTAGCCCAGGGACAGTCCTACGAGCAGTACTTC.